The 13 T cell receptor beta chains presented below share a single source sample, sequenced in a study of blood T cell repertoires in COVID-19. Clones were read by immunoSEQ multiplex PCR, and TCRdb kept only the in-frame ones, dropping some. The profile shows roughly 96,000 clones, about 80% of them singletons. Sequencing was performed on peripheral blood. The source is a man between 60 and 70 years old with acute or convalescent COVID-19.

This rearrangement joins TRBV6-2 or TRBV6-3 to TRBJ2-1; D is unresolved. The CDR3 covers 14 residues. Germline CDR1 reads MNHEY; CDR2 reads SVGEGT. V was trimmed by 1 base and J by 7 bases, leaving 11 bases between them. The CDR3 DNA sequence: TGTGCCAGCAGTTACTGGGCAGGATCTAATGAGCAGTTCTTC. It specifies CASSYWAGSNEQFF.

This clone has just one count. The gene calls are TRBV5-5 and TRBJ1-3, with D possibly TRBD1 on 5 matching bases. CDR1 is SGHKS and CDR2 is YYEKEE in the germline V gene (reference sequence). The V end was cut by 4 bases, the J end by 0 bases, with 14 bases between. The CDR3 length is 16 residues. The CDR3 DNA follows: TGTGCCAGCAGCCCATTACAGGATCACTCTGGAAACACCATATATTTT. Translation: CASSPLQDHSGNTIYF.

The rearrangement links TRBV7-3 to TRBJ2-1; 10 bases agree with TRBD1. Per the germline V gene, CDR1 is SGHTA and CDR2 is FQGTGA. V trimming: 5 bases; J trimming: 3 bases; junction bases outside the gene matches: 7. The CDR3 spans 16 residues. CDR3: CASSVDGTGVYNEQFF. Written as DNA, the CDR3 is TGTGCCAGCAGCGTCGATGGGACAGGGGTCTACAATGAGCAGTTCTTC.

The chain uses TRBV6-5 and TRBJ1-1, with 7 nucleotides matching TRBD1. Germline CDR1 is MNHEY and CDR2 is SVGAGI. The junction had 10 bases not matched to a gene; V was cut back by 7 bases and J by 5 bases. This CDR3 comprises 14 residues. For the CDR3, the DNA is TGTGCCAGCACCAGGGAAGGGGGCCAAACTGAAGCTTTCTTT. Protein: CASTREGGQTEAFF.

This clone was observed a handful of times. V usage is TRBV18 and J usage is TRBJ2-7; D is perhaps TRBD2 (6 bases). The CDR3 is made up of 16 amino acids. Trimming cost V 5 bases and J 6 bases, with 23 bases left between them. Germline lookup yields CDR1 KGHSH and CDR2 LQKENI. The CDR3 coding sequence is TGTGCCAGCTCATCAAAAGTTAGCGGAGGGACTGGCGAGCAGTACGTC. Translation gives CASSSKVSGGTGEQYV.

This chain uses TRBV9 with TRBJ1-5; D is unresolved. The V gene's germline CDR1 is SGDLS and CDR2 YYNGEE. V lost 0 bases and J 1 base, leaving 11 bases between the germline ends. This CDR3 contains 16 residues. The CDR3 is CASSVARGSSNQPQHF. CDR3 nucleotides: TGTGCCAGCAGCGTAGCACGGGGATCAAGCAATCAGCCCCAGCATTTT.

The V gene is TRBV29-1, the J gene TRBJ1-2; no firm D call. The V end lost 7 bases, the J end lost 7 bases, and 19 bases lay between the germline ends. The CDR3 runs 13 residues. Per germline, CDR1 SQVTM and CDR2 ANQGSEA. The CDR3 sequence is CSGTVDEEAGYTF. The CDR3 DNA reads as TGCAGCGGGACGGTCGATGAGGAGGCTGGCTACACCTTC.

V is TRBV19 and J is TRBJ1-1, with 7 bases matching TRBD1. CDR3 length: 16 residues. V shed 3 bases and J 4 bases; nucleotides not matched to a gene: 11. CDR1 is LNHDA and CDR2 is SQIVND in the germline V gene (reference sequence). CDR3 DNA sequence: TGTGCCAGTAGTATTGGGGACAGCCTAGGGGTCACTGAAGCTTTCTTT. It specifies CASSIGDSLGVTEAFF.

In its sample, this clone was seen a few times. The chain combines TRBV2 with TRBJ1-2; the match to TRBD1 covers 9 bases. The CDR3 contains 15 residues. V dropped 5 bases and J dropped 6; count of bases not matched to a gene: 10. Germline CDR1 SNHLY, CDR2 FYNNEI. CDR3 nucleotide sequence: TGTGCCAGCAGTTCACAGGGGGCCACGGCACATGGCTACACCTTC. This gives the protein CASSSQGATAHGYTF.

The rearrangement links TRBV9 to TRBJ2-3; D is possibly TRBD2 (7 bases). The CDR3 spans 19 residues. Germline loops: CDR1 SGDLS, CDR2 YYNGEE. Trimming pared 2 bases from V and 6 bases from J, leaving 28 bases between. The CDR3 sequence: CASSVGPGGRTVSRDTQYF. CDR3 in DNA: TGTGCCAGCAGCGTTGGGCCGGGGGGCAGGACCGTCTCCAGGGATACGCAGTATTTT.

The gene calls are TRBV5-1 and TRBJ1-1; D is unclear. Germline CDR1 reads SGHRS; CDR2 reads YFSETQ. The V end was cut by 0 bases, the J end by 4 bases, with 10 bases between. CDR3 length equals 14 residues. This chain's CDR3 is CASSLAGESTEAFF. The CDR3 DNA reads TGCGCCAGCAGCTTGGCCGGGGAGAGCACTGAAGCTTTCTTT. The whole variable domain, filled in from reference TRBV5-1 and TRBJ1-1, reads KAGVTQTPRYLIKTRGQQVTLSCSPISGHRSVSWYQQTPGQGLQFLFEYFSETQRNKGNFPGRFSGRQFSNSRSEMNVSTLELGDSALYLCASSLAGESTEAFFGQGTRLTVV.

For the CDR3, the DNA is TGTGCCAGCAGCCCCAGACGGGGAGCGGTGACGTCCGGGGGCTACACCTTC. Its translation is CASSPRRGAVTSGGYTF. V gene TRBV7-9 combines with J gene TRBJ1-2; D remains unclear. Germline values: CDR1 SEHNR, CDR2 FQNEAQ (reference sequence). This CDR3 has 17 residues. Between the trimmed V and J ends, which lost 5 bases and 8 bases, there was a span of 27 bases. The full variable domain, with the rest looked up from reference TRBV7-9 and TRBJ1-2, is DTGVSQNPRHKITKRGQNVTFRCDPISEHNRLYWYRQTLGQGPEFLTYFQNEAQLEKSRLLSDRFSAERPKGSFSTLEIQRTEQGDSAMYLCASSPRRGAVTSGGYTFGSGTRLTVV.

This clone has just a few counts. The chain couples TRBV7-9 to TRBJ2-3, with 9 bases lining up with TRBD2. The CDR3 is made up of 12 amino acids. With 5 bases clipped from V and 10 bases from J, the junction kept 4 bases outside the gene matches. Germline CDR1 is SEHNR and CDR2 is FQNEAQ (reference sequence). The CDR3 DNA reads TGTGCCAGCAGCCTGGAGCGGGGGGCGCAGTATTTT. Its translation is CASSLERGAQYF.